Listed below are T cell receptor beta chains from one sample, sequenced in a study of CDR3 diversity in severe acne. TCRdb redid the calling of the PCR reads with MiXCR, one entry per CDR3 protein. The sample contains 79,000 or so distinct CDR3 sequences, about 53% of which appear only once. Sequences were obtained from blood. These receptors were collected from a male donor with severe acne vulgaris. The CDR3 runs from the conserved cysteine through the conserved F or W. D genes are given only for firm matches. Clone size is stated in some rows and not others, as once, few, many or a class when expanded.

DNA: TGTGCCAGCAGTGAATACAGGGGTTCCGGTCAGCCCCAGCATTTT
CDR3: CASSEYRGSGQPQHF
J: TRBJ1-5
size: -
V: TRBV6-1
D: TRBD1

DNA: TGCAGTGTGACCGAACCCGGGTTTGCGGGGACTTTAAATGAGCAGTTCTTC
CDR3: CSVTEPGFAGTLNEQFF
J: TRBJ2-1
size: many
V: TRBV20-1
D: -

DNA: TGTGCTAGCAGCCTGGGGCAGGGGAGGCAAGAGACCCAGTACTTC
CDR3: CASSLGQGRQETQYF
J: TRBJ2-5
size: many
V: TRBV7-7
D: -

DNA: TGTGCCAGCAGGAGGGGAGGAGGGAGGACTGAAGCTTTCTTT
CDR3: CASRRGGGRTEAFF
J: TRBJ1-1
size: few
V: TRBV9
D: -

DNA: TGTGCCAGCAGCGTACTAGCGGGAGTTGGAAATGAGCAGTTCTTC
CDR3: CASSVLAGVGNEQFF
J: TRBJ2-1
size: -
V: TRBV7-2
D: TRBD2

DNA: TGTGCCAGCAGCCCCGGCGGGGGCGAGCAGTTCTTC
CDR3: CASSPGGGEQFF
J: TRBJ2-1
size: many
V: TRBV7-3
D: -

DNA: TGTGCCAGCAGCGCAAGTCCCTCCTACGAGCAGTACTTC
CDR3: CASSASPSYEQYF
J: TRBJ2-7
size: once
V: TRBV7-8
D: -

DNA: TGTGCCAGCAGCTTAAAGGGAGGGGTTTCGGAGACCCAGTACTTC
CDR3: CASSLKGGVSETQYF
J: TRBJ2-5
size: many
V: TRBV7-3
D: TRBD2

DNA: TGTGCCACCAGTGATGCGGGACAGGGGCTCTACGAGCAGTACTTC
CDR3: CATSDAGQGLYEQYF
J: TRBJ2-7
size: -
V: TRBV24-1
D: TRBD1

DNA: TGTGCCAGCAGCCTGATAGGTTCAAAGGCCAACGTCCTGACTTTC
CDR3: CASSLIGSKANVLTF
J: TRBJ2-6
size: -
V: TRBV10-3
D: -

DNA: TGCAGTGCCTTGGGCCGGACTAGCGGGAGGCAGGATGAGCAGTTCTTC
CDR3: CSALGRTSGRQDEQFF
J: TRBJ2-1
size: -
V: TRBV20-1
D: TRBD2

DNA: TGTGCCAGCAGCCCAGCTGGGACAGGTTTCTACGAGCAGTACTTC
CDR3: CASSPAGTGFYEQYF
J: TRBJ2-7
size: -
V: TRBV7-9
D: TRBD1

DNA: TGTGCCAGCAGTCCTAGCTTCAATGAGCAGTTCTTC
CDR3: CASSPSFNEQFF
J: TRBJ2-1
size: medium-sized
V: TRBV2
D: -

DNA: TGTGCCAGCAGTTCAGTGACTAGCAGGGTCGGGGAGCTGTTTTTT
CDR3: CASSSVTSRVGELFF
J: TRBJ2-2
size: many
V: TRBV27
D: TRBD2

DNA: TGTGCCAGTAGTATTGCTGGGTCGAGCTCTGGAAACACCATATATTTT
CDR3: CASSIAGSSSGNTIYF
J: TRBJ1-3
size: many
V: TRBV19
D: -

DNA: TGTGCCAGCACTAATACCAGGGTGTTTTATAGCAATCAGCCCCAGCATTTT
CDR3: CASTNTRVFYSNQPQHF
J: TRBJ1-5
size: -
V: TRBV6-2/TRBV6-3
D: -

DNA: TGTGCCAGCAGCTTCGGACTCCTCGAGAACACCGGGGGGCTGTTTTTT
CDR3: CASSFGLLENTGGLFF
J: TRBJ2-2
size: -
V: TRBV5-6
D: -

DNA: TGTGCCAGCAGTGGACAGGGAGGTCCTCAGCCCCAGCATTTT
CDR3: CASSGQGGPQPQHF
J: TRBJ1-5
size: few
V: TRBV6-1
D: TRBD1

DNA: TGTGCCAGTAGTATAGCCCAGGGGGGGGAGACCCAGTACTTC
CDR3: CASSIAQGGETQYF
J: TRBJ2-5
size: -
V: TRBV19
D: -

DNA: TGTGCCAGCAGTAAGGGACTAGCGGGAGGGGGTGAGCAGTTCTTC
CDR3: CASSKGLAGGGEQFF
J: TRBJ2-1
size: -
V: TRBV6-5
D: TRBD2

DNA: TGTGCCAGCAGCCCAGCCCCCGGCCCAACTAATGAAAAACTGTTTTTT
CDR3: CASSPAPGPTNEKLFF
J: TRBJ1-4
size: few
V: TRBV7-9
D: -

DNA: TGTGCCAGCAGTTCCGCAGGGGGCCGCTATGGCGCCAACGTCCTGACTTTC
CDR3: CASSSAGGRYGANVLTF
J: TRBJ2-6
size: once
V: TRBV7-3
D: TRBD1

DNA: TGCGCCAGCAGCGCTTCTATACTTTACACTGAAGCTTTCTTT
CDR3: CASSASILYTEAFF
J: TRBJ1-1
size: few
V: TRBV5-1
D: -

DNA: TGTGCCAGCAGCTTAAACCTCGTGATTAATAAGGGGGCAGGTTCACCCCTCCACTTT
CDR3: CASSLNLVINKGAGSPLHF
J: TRBJ1-6
size: once
V: TRBV7-3
D: TRBD1

DNA: TGTGCCATCAGCGACGACAGGGAGTACGAGCAGTACTTC
CDR3: CAISDDREYEQYF
J: TRBJ2-7
size: -
V: TRBV10-3
D: TRBD1

DNA: TGTGCCAGCAGCCATCGACAGGGAGGGGAAGAGACCCAGTACTTC
CDR3: CASSHRQGGEETQYF
J: TRBJ2-5
size: -
V: TRBV7-9
D: -

DNA: TGCAGTGCTAACGGACAGGGCAGGTTCTATTCACCCCTCCGCTTT
CDR3: CSANGQGRFYSPLRF
J: TRBJ1-6
size: -
V: TRBV20-1
D: TRBD1

DNA: TGTGCCACCAGTGAGGGCGGGTCCTACCAAGAGACCCAGTACTTC
CDR3: CATSEGGSYQETQYF
J: TRBJ2-5
size: -
V: TRBV24-1
D: -

DNA: TGTGCCAGTAGTCCACGTCGTACAGGCACCTATGGCTACACCTTC
CDR3: CASSPRRTGTYGYTF
J: TRBJ1-2
size: many
V: TRBV19
D: -

DNA: TGTGCCAGCAGCTCCAGGGACAGGGGAGGATCACCCCTCCACTTT
CDR3: CASSSRDRGGSPLHF
J: TRBJ1-6
size: many
V: TRBV5-8
D: TRBD1

DNA: TGTGCCAGCAGTGAAGAAGCTCGGGAAGGCACAGATACGCAGTATTTT
CDR3: CASSEEAREGTDTQYF
J: TRBJ2-3
size: many
V: TRBV2
D: -

DNA: TGTGCCAGCAGTTACTCGAGGACAAACCCAGGGAAGTTT
CDR3: CASSYSRTNPGKF
J: TRBJ1-5
size: many
V: TRBV6-6
D: -

DNA: TGCAGCGTTGAGGGAAGCGGAGTGACCTACGAGCAGTACTTC
CDR3: CSVEGSGVTYEQYF
J: TRBJ2-7
size: -
V: TRBV29-1
D: -

DNA: TGCGCCAGCTCCTCCGTTGCCGGGGGCAATGAAAAACTGTTTTTT
CDR3: CASSSVAGGNEKLFF
J: TRBJ1-4
size: -
V: TRBV5-1
D: -

DNA: TGTGCCAGCAGCTTAGTGGGGGTCTCCGGGGAGCTGTTTTTT
CDR3: CASSLVGVSGELFF
J: TRBJ2-2
size: many
V: TRBV7-6
D: -

DNA: TGTGCCAGTTATCGGACAGGCAACTCCTATGAGCAGTACTTC
CDR3: CASYRTGNSYEQYF
J: TRBJ2-7
size: -
V: TRBV18
D: TRBD1

DNA: TGTGCTAGTGGTTCCGGCAGGGGGTGGACTGAAGCTTTCTTT
CDR3: CASGSGRGWTEAFF
J: TRBJ1-1
size: -
V: TRBV12-3/TRBV12-4
D: TRBD1

DNA: TGTGCCAGTAGGCTAATCCCGGGACAGGGTGGGACTGAAGCTTTCTTT
CDR3: CASRLIPGQGGTEAFF
J: TRBJ1-1
size: -
V: TRBV19
D: TRBD1

DNA: TGTGCCAGCAGTTACTCTAGTCCGGGAGGCACAGATACGCAGTATTTT
CDR3: CASSYSSPGGTDTQYF
J: TRBJ2-3
size: few
V: TRBV6-6
D: -

DNA: TGTGCCACACGAGACCCCGGCACAGATACGCAGTATTTT
CDR3: CATRDPGTDTQYF
J: TRBJ2-3
size: -
V: TRBV15
D: -

DNA: TGTGCCAGCAGCTCGACCTATTCACTGTTTTTT
CDR3: CASSSTYSLFF
J: TRBJ1-4
size: -
V: TRBV5-6
D: -

DNA: TGTGCCAGCAGTGAAGCCGGGACTAGCGGGAGGGATACGCAGTATTTT
CDR3: CASSEAGTSGRDTQYF
J: TRBJ2-3
size: -
V: TRBV2
D: TRBD2

DNA: TGTGCCATCAGCGGACAGGGGGTAGGAACTGAAGCTTTCTTT
CDR3: CAISGQGVGTEAFF
J: TRBJ1-1
size: -
V: TRBV10-3
D: TRBD1